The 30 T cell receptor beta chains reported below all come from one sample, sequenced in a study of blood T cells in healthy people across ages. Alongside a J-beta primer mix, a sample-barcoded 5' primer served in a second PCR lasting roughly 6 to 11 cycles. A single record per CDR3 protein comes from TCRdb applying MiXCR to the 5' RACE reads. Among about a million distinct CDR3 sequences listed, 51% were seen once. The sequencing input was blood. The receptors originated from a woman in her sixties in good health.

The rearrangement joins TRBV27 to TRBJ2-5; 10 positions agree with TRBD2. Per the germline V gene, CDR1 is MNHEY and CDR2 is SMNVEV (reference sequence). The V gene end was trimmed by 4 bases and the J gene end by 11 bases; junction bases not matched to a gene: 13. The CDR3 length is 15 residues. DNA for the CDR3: TGTGCCAGCAGTTCCATAGCGGGAGGCTACAATGAGCAGTACTTC. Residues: CASSSIAGGYNEQYF.

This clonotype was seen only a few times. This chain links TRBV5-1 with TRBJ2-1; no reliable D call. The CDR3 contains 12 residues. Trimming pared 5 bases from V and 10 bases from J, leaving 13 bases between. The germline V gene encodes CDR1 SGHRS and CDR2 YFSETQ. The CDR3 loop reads CASRWNAAEQFF. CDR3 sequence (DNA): TGCGCCAGCAGGTGGAACGCCGCAGAGCAGTTCTTC.

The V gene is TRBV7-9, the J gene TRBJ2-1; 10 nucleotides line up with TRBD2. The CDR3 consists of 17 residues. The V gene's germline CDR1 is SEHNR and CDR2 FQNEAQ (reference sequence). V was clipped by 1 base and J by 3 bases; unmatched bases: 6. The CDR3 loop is CASSLGPLAGVYNEQFF. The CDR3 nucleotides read TGTGCCAGCAGCTTAGGACCCCTAGCGGGAGTCTACAATGAGCAGTTCTTC.

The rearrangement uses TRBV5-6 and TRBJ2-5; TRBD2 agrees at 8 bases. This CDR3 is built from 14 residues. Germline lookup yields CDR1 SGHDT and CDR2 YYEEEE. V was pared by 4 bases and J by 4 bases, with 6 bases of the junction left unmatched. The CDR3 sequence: CASSPVAGSETQYF. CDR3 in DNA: TGTGCCAGCAGCCCTGTAGCGGGATCAGAGACCCAGTACTTC.

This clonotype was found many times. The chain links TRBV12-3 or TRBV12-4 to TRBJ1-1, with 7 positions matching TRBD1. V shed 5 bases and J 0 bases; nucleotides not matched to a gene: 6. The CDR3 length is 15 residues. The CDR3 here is CASSPRQGMNTEAFF. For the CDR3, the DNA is TGTGCCAGCAGTCCTCGACAGGGAATGAACACTGAAGCTTTCTTT.

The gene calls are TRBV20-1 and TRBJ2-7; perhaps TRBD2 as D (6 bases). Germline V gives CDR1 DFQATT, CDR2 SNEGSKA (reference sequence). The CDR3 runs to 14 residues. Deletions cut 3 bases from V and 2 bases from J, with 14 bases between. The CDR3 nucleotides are TGCAGTGCTAGTACCGGAGGGCGTACCTACGAGCAGTACTTC. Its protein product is CSASTGGRTYEQYF.

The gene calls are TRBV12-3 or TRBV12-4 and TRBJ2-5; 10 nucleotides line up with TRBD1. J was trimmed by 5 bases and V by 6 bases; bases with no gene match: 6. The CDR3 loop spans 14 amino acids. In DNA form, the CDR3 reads TGTGCCAGCAGCAGGACAGGGGGTATGGAGACCCAGTACTTC. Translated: CASSRTGGMETQYF.

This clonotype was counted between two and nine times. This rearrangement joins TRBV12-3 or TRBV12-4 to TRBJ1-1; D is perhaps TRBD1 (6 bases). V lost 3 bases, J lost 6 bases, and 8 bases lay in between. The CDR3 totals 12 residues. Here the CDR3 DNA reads TGTGCCAGCAGTTTGGGGACATCTGAAGCTTTCTTT. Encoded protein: CASSLGTSEAFF.

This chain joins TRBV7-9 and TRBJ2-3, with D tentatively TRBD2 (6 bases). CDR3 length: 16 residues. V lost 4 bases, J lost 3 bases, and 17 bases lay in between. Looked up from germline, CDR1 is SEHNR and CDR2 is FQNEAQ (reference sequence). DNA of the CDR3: TGTGCCAGCAGCTGGAGGGAACTGGCGGGGACAGATACGCAGTATTTT. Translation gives CASSWRELAGTDTQYF.

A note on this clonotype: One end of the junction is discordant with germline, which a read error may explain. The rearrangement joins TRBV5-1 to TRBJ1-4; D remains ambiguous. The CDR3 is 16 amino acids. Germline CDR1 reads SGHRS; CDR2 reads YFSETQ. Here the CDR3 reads CASSLVEARRNERLFF. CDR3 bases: TGCGCCAGCAGCTTGGTGGAAGCACGGCGGAATGAAAGACTGTTTTTT.

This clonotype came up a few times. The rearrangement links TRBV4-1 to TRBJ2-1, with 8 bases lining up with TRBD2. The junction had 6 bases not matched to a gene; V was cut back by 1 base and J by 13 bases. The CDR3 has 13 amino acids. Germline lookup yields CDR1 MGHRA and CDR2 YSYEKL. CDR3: CASSQGPLAGQFF. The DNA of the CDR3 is TGCGCCAGCAGCCAAGGACCTTTAGCGGGACAGTTCTTC.

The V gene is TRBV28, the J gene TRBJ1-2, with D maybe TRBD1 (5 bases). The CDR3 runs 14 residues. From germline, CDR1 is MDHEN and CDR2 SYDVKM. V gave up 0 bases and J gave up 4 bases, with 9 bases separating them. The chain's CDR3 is CASSLWGRGYGYTF. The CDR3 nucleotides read TGTGCCAGCAGTTTATGGGGTAGGGGCTATGGCTACACCTTC.

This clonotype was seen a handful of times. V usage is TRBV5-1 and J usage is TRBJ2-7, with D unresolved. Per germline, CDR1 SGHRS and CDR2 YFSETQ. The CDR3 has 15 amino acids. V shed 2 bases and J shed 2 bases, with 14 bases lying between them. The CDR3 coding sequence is TGCGCCAGCAGCTTCTCTGCGACACGTACCTACGAGCAGTACTTC. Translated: CASSFSATRTYEQYF.

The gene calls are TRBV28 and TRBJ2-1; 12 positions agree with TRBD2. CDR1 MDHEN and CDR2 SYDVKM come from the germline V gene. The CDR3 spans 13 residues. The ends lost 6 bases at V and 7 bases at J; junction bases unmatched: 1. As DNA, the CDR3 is TGTGCCAGCAGAGGGACTAGCGGGAATGAGCAGTTCTTC. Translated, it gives CASRGTSGNEQFF.

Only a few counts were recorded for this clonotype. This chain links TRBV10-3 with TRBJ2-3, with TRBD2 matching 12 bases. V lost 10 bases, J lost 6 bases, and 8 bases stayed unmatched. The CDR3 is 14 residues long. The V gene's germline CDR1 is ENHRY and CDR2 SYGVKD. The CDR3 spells CATRLAGDLDTQYF. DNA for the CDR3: TGTGCCACAAGACTAGCGGGAGATCTGGATACGCAGTATTTT.

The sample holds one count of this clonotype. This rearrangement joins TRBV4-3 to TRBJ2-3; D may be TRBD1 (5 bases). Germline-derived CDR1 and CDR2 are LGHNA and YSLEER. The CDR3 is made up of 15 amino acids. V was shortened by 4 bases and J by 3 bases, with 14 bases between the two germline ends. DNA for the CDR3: TGCGCCAGCAGCCTTGGGGCAGTAACTACAGATACGCAGTATTTT. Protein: CASSLGAVTTDTQYF.

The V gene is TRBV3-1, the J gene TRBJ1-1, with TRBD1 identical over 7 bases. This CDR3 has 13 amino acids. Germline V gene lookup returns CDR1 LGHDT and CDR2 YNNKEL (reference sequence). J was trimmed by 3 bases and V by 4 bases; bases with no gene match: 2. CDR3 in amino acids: CASSRDRDTEAFF. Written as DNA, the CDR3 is TGTGCCAGCAGCCGCGACAGGGACACTGAAGCTTTCTTT.

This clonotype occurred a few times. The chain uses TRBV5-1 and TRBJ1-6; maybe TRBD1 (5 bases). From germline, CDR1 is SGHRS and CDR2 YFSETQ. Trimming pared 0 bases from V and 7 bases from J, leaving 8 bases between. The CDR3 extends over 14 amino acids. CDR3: CASSLGQRNSPLHF. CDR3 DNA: TGCGCCAGCAGCTTGGGACAGAGGAATTCACCCCTCCACTTT.

CDR3: CATSGGLAGTYEQYF. The CDR3 DNA is TGTGCCACCAGTGGTGGACTAGCGGGAACCTACGAGCAGTACTTC. The chain has TRBV24-1 and TRBJ2-4; the match to TRBD2 covers 12 bases. The end of the DNA aligns better with TRBJ2-7, so the J call may be wrong. Germline V gives CDR1 KGHDR, CDR2 SFDVKD. This CDR3 is built from 15 residues.

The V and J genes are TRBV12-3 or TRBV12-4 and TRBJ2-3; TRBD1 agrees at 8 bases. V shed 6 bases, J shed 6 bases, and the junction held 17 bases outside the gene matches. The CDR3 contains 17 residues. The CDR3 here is CASSTRDRLASWDTQYF. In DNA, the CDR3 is TGTGCCAGCAGCACCCGGGACAGGCTGGCGAGTTGGGATACGCAGTATTTT.

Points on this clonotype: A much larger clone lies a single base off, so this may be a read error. The CDR3 region is CAGSPASGSSKTQYF. Here the CDR3 DNA reads TGTGCCGGCAGTCCCGCTAGCGGGAGTTCGAAGACCCAGTACTTC. This rearrangement joins TRBV6-2 or TRBV6-3 to TRBJ2-5, with 10 bases identical to TRBD2. The CDR3 consists of 15 residues. Germline-derived CDR1 and CDR2 are MNHEY and SVGEGT.

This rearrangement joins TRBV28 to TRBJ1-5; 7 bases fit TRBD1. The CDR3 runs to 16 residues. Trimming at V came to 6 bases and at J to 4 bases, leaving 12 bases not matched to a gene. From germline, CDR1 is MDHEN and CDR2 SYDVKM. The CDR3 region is CASRLEGASRNQPQHF. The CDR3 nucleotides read TGTGCCAGCAGACTGGAGGGGGCTTCTAGGAATCAGCCCCAGCATTTT.

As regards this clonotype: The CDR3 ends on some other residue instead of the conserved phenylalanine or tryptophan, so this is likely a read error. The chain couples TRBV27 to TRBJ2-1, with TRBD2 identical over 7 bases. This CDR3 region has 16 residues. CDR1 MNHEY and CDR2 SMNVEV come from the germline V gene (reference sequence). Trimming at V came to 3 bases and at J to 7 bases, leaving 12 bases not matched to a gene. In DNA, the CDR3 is TGTGCCAGCAGTTTGGTAGCGGGCCCTATTGGGAATGAGCAGTTCTTA. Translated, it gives CASSLVAGPIGNEQFL.

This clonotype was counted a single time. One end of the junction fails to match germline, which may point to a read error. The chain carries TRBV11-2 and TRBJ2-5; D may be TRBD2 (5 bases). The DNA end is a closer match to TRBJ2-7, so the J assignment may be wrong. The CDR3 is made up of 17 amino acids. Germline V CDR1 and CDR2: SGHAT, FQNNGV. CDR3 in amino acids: CANSLAPSGSGRDEQYF. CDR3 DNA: TGTGCCAACAGCTTAGCCCCCTCGGGGAGCGGACGGGACGAGCAGTACTTC.

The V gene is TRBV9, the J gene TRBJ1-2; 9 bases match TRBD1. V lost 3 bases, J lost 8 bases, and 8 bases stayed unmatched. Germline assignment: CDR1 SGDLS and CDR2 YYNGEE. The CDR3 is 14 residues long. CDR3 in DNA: TGTGCCAGCAGCGCATCCGGGACAGGGCACGGCTACACCTTC. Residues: CASSASGTGHGYTF.

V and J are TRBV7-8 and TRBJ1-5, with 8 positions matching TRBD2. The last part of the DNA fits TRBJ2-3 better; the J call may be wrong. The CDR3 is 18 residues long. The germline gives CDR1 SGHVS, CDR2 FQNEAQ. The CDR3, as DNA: TGTGCCAGCAGCTCCCGGCCGGGGGGGGACAATAGCAATCAGCCCCAGTATTTT. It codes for CASSSRPGGDNSNQPQYF.

Written as DNA, the CDR3 is TGTGCCAGCAGCCGTCCCGGGACAGGGAACTATGGCTACACCTTC. As protein: CASSRPGTGNYGYTF. The rearrangement joins TRBV5-8 to TRBJ1-2; 9 nucleotides match TRBD1. Trimming took 4 bases from V and 2 from J; bases not matched to a gene: 6. The CDR3 covers 15 residues. CDR1 SGHTS and CDR2 YDEGEE come from the germline V gene.

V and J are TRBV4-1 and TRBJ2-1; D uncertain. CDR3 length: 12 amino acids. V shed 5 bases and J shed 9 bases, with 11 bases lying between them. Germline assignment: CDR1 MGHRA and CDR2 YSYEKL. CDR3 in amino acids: CASSVKYSEQFF. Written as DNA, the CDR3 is TGCGCCAGCAGCGTCAAGTATAGTGAGCAGTTCTTC.

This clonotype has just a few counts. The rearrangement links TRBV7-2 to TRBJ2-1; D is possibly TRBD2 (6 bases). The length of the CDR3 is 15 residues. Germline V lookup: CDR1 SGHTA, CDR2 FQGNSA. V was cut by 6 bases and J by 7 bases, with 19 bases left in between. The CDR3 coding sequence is TGTGCCAGCAGTCGGAGCGGGTCTGAAGGGAATGAGCAGTTCTTC. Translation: CASSRSGSEGNEQFF.

The CDR3 is CASSPRMFGFRHEQYF. The CDR3 DNA follows: TGTGCCAGCAGCCCCCGTATGTTCGGGTTTCGACACGAGCAGTACTTC. V gene TRBV28 combines with J gene TRBJ2-5; D is undetermined. The DNA matches TRBJ2-7 better at its end, which makes the J call doubtful. CDR1 is MDHEN and CDR2 is SYDVKM in the germline V gene. This CDR3 is built from 16 residues.